Listed here are 30 T cell receptor beta chains from one sample, sequenced in a study of blood T cell repertoires in COVID-19. Sequenced by immunoSEQ multiplex PCR; TCRdb stores in-frame clones only, minus some. The table has 200,000 or so clones, 80% to 85% seen once. The sample was PBMCs or T cells enriched from blood (not recorded which). The receptors come from a man aged 35 to 55 who had recovered from COVID-19.

V usage is TRBV5-1 and J usage is TRBJ1-2; a weak D match, TRBD1 (5 bases). The V end was cut by 1 base, the J end by 8 bases, with 12 bases between. The germline gives CDR1 SGHRS, CDR2 YFSETQ. The CDR3 contains 13 residues. The CDR3 DNA sequence: TGCGCCAGCAGCTTGCCCGGGGGTAAGGGCTACACCTTC. This translates into CASSLPGGKGYTF.

The chain employs TRBV30 and TRBJ1-2; TRBD1 might be the D (5 bases). This CDR3 has 12 residues. CDR1 GTSNPN and CDR2 SVGIG come from the germline V gene (reference sequence). Trimming cost V 4 bases and J 6 bases, with 12 bases left between them. CDR3: CAWNFGAHGYTF. DNA for the CDR3: TGTGCCTGGAACTTTGGGGCCCATGGCTACACCTTC.

The J gene is TRBJ2-1, the V gene TRBV6-5, with TRBD1 identical over 9 bases. V was pared by 4 bases and J by 14 bases, with 6 bases of the junction left unmatched. The CDR3 runs 12 residues. Germline loops: CDR1 MNHEY, CDR2 SVGAGI. The CDR3, as DNA: TGTGCCAGCAGTTCCCGGGACAGGGTGGAGTTCTTC. It yields the protein CASSSRDRVEFF.

This rearrangement joins TRBV24-1 to TRBJ2-3, with 8 bases lining up with TRBD1. Germline V gene data show CDR1 as KGHDR and CDR2 as SFDVKD. J was trimmed by 3 bases and V by 2 bases; bases with no gene match: 6. This CDR3 contains 16 residues. In nucleotides, the CDR3 is TGTGCCACCAGTGATTCCGGCAGGGGGCTGACAGATACGCAGTATTTT. Its translation: CATSDSGRGLTDTQYF.

This clone showed up just once. V gene TRBV7-2 combines with J gene TRBJ2-4; perhaps TRBD2 as D (6 bases). The CDR3 runs 14 residues. Trimming pared 2 bases from V and 5 bases from J, leaving 10 bases between. Germline CDR1 SGHTA, CDR2 FQGNSA. CDR3 protein: CASSLSGLENIQYF. The CDR3 nucleotides are TGTGCCAGCAGCTTAAGCGGGTTAGAAAACATTCAGTACTTC. The complete variable domain, with remaining parts taken from reference TRBV7-2 and TRBJ2-4, reads GAGVSQSPSNKVTEKGKDVELRCDPISGHTALYWYRQSLGQGLEFLIYFQGNSAPDKSGLPSDRFSAERTGGSVSTLTIQRTQQEDSAVYLCASSLSGLENIQYFGAGTRLSVL.

The chain combines TRBV5-3 with TRBJ1-3; perhaps TRBD1 as D (5 bases). TRBV5-3 is designated an ORF whose function remains uncertain. Trimming took 2 bases from V and 0 from J, leaving 15 bases between them. The CDR3 covers 17 residues. CDR3 in amino acids: CARSLVRQTSSGNTIYF. The CDR3 DNA reads as TGTGCCAGAAGCTTAGTACGACAGACGAGCTCTGGAAACACCATATATTTT.

The rearrangement uses TRBV4-2 and TRBJ2-7; 11 nucleotides align to TRBD2. The CDR3 contains 16 residues. V lost 1 base to trimming and J lost 7 bases; unmatched junction nucleotides: 9. Germline V gene data show CDR1 as LGHNA and CDR2 as YNFKEQ. This CDR3 is CASSQAGTSGREEQYF. In nucleotides, the CDR3 is TGTGCCAGCAGCCAAGCCGGGACTAGCGGACGCGAGGAGCAGTACTTC.

The V call is TRBV5-1, the J call TRBJ2-5; weak D call: TRBD2 (6 bases). The V gene's germline CDR1 is SGHRS and CDR2 YFSETQ. V lost 7 bases, J lost 4 bases, and 14 bases lay in between. The CDR3 is 13 amino acids. The CDR3 bases are TGCGCCAGCGGCCCTGGGACTGGAGAGACCCAGTACTTC. Amino acid sequence: CASGPGTGETQYF.

This rearrangement joins TRBV4-2 to TRBJ2-5; D ambiguous. Per the germline V gene, CDR1 is LGHNA and CDR2 is YNFKEQ. Trimming cost V 0 bases and J 4 bases, with 9 bases left between them. CDR3 length: 14 residues. The CDR3 is CASSQESGGETQYF. CDR3 bases: TGTGCCAGCAGCCAAGAGAGTGGCGGAGAGACCCAGTACTTC.

The CDR3 reads CASSRGTGRNTEAFF. The CDR3 DNA reads as TGTGCCAGCAGCCGAGGGACCGGGAGGAACACTGAAGCTTTCTTT. The rearrangement uses TRBV5-4 and TRBJ1-1; D is perhaps TRBD1 (5 bases). Trimming took off 4 bases at V and 1 base at J, with 14 bases between the two ends. The germline V gene has CDR1 SGHNT and CDR2 YYREEE (reference sequence). CDR3 length equals 15 residues.

V gene TRBV9 combines with J gene TRBJ2-5; TRBD2 matches 9 bases. Germline trimming cut 0 bases from V and 5 bases from J; bases unmatched to any gene: 5. This CDR3 is built from 15 residues. CDR1 and CDR2 from the germline V gene are SGDLS and YYNGEE. The CDR3 nucleotides read TGTGCCAGCAGCGTAGGTAATAGCGGGGGTGAGACCCAGTACTTC. This gives the protein CASSVGNSGGETQYF.

This clone was seen a handful of times. The chain recombines TRBV19 with TRBJ1-2; D is ambiguous. Per germline, CDR1 LNHDA and CDR2 SQIVND (reference sequence). There are 15 residues in the CDR3. V lost 8 bases and J lost 4, with 20 bases in between. The CDR3 here is CASSIKPGDSYGYTF. The CDR3 DNA is TGTGCCAGTTCAATCAAACCGGGAGACTCCTATGGCTACACCTTC.

The chain employs TRBV28 and TRBJ2-5; 9 nucleotides agree with TRBD1. V trimming: 6 bases; J trimming: 4 bases; junction bases outside the gene matches: 6. CDR3 length: 14 residues. CDR1 is MDHEN and CDR2 is SYDVKM in the germline V gene. The CDR3 nucleotides are TGTGCCAGCAGGACAGGGGGGCGCGTAGAGACCCAGTACTTC. Encoded protein: CASRTGGRVETQYF.

In its sample, this clone was seen a few times. CDR3 region: CASSQDREGVAKNIQYF. In DNA, the CDR3 is TGTGCCAGCAGCCAAGATAGGGAGGGTGTAGCCAAAAACATTCAGTACTTC. The V and J genes are TRBV4-2 and TRBJ2-4; 7 positions agree with TRBD2. Germline V gene lookup returns CDR1 LGHNA and CDR2 YNFKEQ. Trimming took 0 bases from V and 0 from J; bases not matched to a gene: 5. This CDR3 contains 17 residues.

The chain recombines TRBV2 with TRBJ2-7, with 8 bases aligning to TRBD1. Unmatched junction bases numbered 6, after V lost 4 bases and J lost 4 bases. Germline loops: CDR1 SNHLY, CDR2 FYNNEI. The CDR3 is 14 residues long. The CDR3: CASSGGTGGYEQYF. The CDR3, as DNA: TGTGCCAGCAGTGGTGGGACAGGTGGGTACGAGCAGTACTTC.

The gene calls are TRBV6-5 and TRBJ1-4; TRBD1 might be the D (6 bases). Germline V gives CDR1 MNHEY, CDR2 SVGAGI. V lost 7 bases to trimming and J lost 7 bases, with 16 bases between them. The CDR3 has 14 amino acids. The CDR3 spells CASTKGGLREKLFF. The DNA for the CDR3 is TGTGCCAGCACTAAGGGGGGGCTACGTGAAAAACTGTTTTTT.

The V gene is TRBV7-7, the J gene TRBJ2-2; 11 bases fit TRBD1. V lost 4 bases and J lost 7; bases outside the gene matches: 8. The germline CDR1 and CDR2 sequences are SSHAT and FNYEAQ (reference sequence). The CDR3 has 16 residues. CDR3: CASSYGTGGTSGELFF. CDR3 nucleotides: TGTGCCAGCAGCTATGGGACAGGGGGGACCAGCGGGGAGCTGTTTTTT.

The chain uses TRBV29-1 and TRBJ2-7; TRBD1 is a possible D gene (7 bases). V lost 2 bases, J lost 7 bases, and 18 bases lay in between. From germline, CDR1 is SQVTM and CDR2 ANQGSEA. This CDR3 contains 14 residues. The CDR3 sequence: CSVEPRQGRGEQYF. The CDR3, as DNA: TGCAGCGTTGAACCTAGACAGGGTCGGGGGGAGCAGTACTTC.

J is TRBJ1-3 and V is TRBV5-8, with a weak D call TRBD1 (5 bases). The germline CDR1 and CDR2 sequences are SGHTS and YDEGEE. The V end was cut by 4 bases, the J end by 0 bases, with 14 bases between. The CDR3 totals 16 residues. The CDR3 DNA sequence: TGTGCCAGCAGCCGGAAGACGGGGGGCTCTGGAAACACCATATATTTT. This gives the protein CASSRKTGGSGNTIYF. The whole variable domain, filled in from reference TRBV5-8 and TRBJ1-3, reads EAGVTQSPTHLIKTRGQQATLRCSPISGHTSVYWYQQALGLGLQFLLWYDEGEERNRGNFPPRFSGRQFPNYSSELNVNALELEDSALYLCASSRKTGGSGNTIYFGEGSWLTVV.

The chain combines TRBV9 with TRBJ2-1; perhaps TRBD2 as D (6 bases). V was clipped by 0 bases and J by 7 bases, with 14 bases between them. CDR1 is SGDLS, CDR2 YYNGEE, per germline. The CDR3 is made up of 15 amino acids. The CDR3 loop is CASSVGGLKGNEQFF. The CDR3 DNA reads as TGTGCCAGCAGCGTAGGTGGACTAAAGGGGAATGAGCAGTTCTTC.

This chain links TRBV5-6 with TRBJ1-2; 12 bases fit TRBD1. Germline V gene data show CDR1 as SGHDT and CDR2 as YYEEEE. This CDR3 contains 17 residues. Trimming took 0 bases from V and 4 from J; bases not matched to a gene: 7. The CDR3 nucleotides read TGTGCCAGCAGCTTGGCGGGACAGGGGGCTCTGACCTATGGCTACACCTTC. Translating gives CASSLAGQGALTYGYTF.

The chain links TRBV15 to TRBJ1-2; no firm D call. Germline V CDR1 and CDR2: LNHNV, YYDKDF (reference sequence). The germline V and J ends were trimmed by 1 base and 8 bases, with 14 bases remaining between them. The CDR3 extends over 14 amino acids. The CDR3 DNA follows: TGTGCCACCAGCAGAGTAAGTCGTCGGGAAGGCTACACCTTC. As protein: CATSRVSRREGYTF.

The chain carries TRBV7-2 and TRBJ2-1; 7 bases map to TRBD1. Unmatched junction bases numbered 8, after V lost 4 bases and J lost 2 bases. Germline assignment: CDR1 SGHTA and CDR2 FQGNSA. The CDR3 runs 16 residues. CDR3 region: CASSSSGDSAYNEQFF. CDR3 bases: TGTGCCAGCAGCTCGAGTGGGGACAGTGCCTACAATGAGCAGTTCTTC.

This chain links TRBV19 with TRBJ1-3; unclear D gene. Per the germline V gene, CDR1 is LNHDA and CDR2 is SQIVND (reference sequence). The V and J ends lost 6 bases and 0 bases respectively, with 12 bases between them. The CDR3 has 15 residues. The CDR3 bases are TGTGCCAGTAGGACTACAGCCAACTCTGGAAACACCATATATTTT. Translated, it gives CASRTTANSGNTIYF.

The chain carries TRBV5-4 and TRBJ2-3; TRBD2 agrees at 12 bases. This CDR3 has 18 residues. Germline loops: CDR1 SGHNT, CDR2 YYREEE (reference sequence). V was clipped by 0 bases and J by 0 bases; unmatched bases: 5. The chain's CDR3 is CASSLGLAGVRSTDTQYF. In nucleotides, the CDR3 is TGTGCCAGCAGCTTGGGACTAGCGGGAGTGAGAAGCACAGATACGCAGTATTTT. The complete variable domain, with remaining parts taken from reference TRBV5-4 and TRBJ2-3, reads ETGVTQSPTHLIKTRGQQVTLRCSSQSGHNTVSWYQQALGQGPQFIFQYYREEENGRGNFPPRFSGLQFPNYSSELNVNALELDDSALYLCASSLGLAGVRSTDTQYFGPGTRLTVL.

The chain employs TRBV19 and TRBJ1-1; 8 bases match TRBD1. This CDR3 is 14 amino acids long. After removal of 5 bases from V and 6 bases from J, the junction contained 8 bases not matched to a gene. Looked up from germline, CDR1 is LNHDA and CDR2 is SQIVND (reference sequence). In DNA, the CDR3 is TGTGCCAGTAGTTACACTGACAGGGGCTCTGAAGCTTTCTTT. Residues: CASSYTDRGSEAFF.

V usage is TRBV6-2 or TRBV6-3 and J usage is TRBJ1-1; D gene uncertain. CDR3 size: 17 residues. V was clipped by 0 bases and J by 1 base, with 15 bases between them. Per germline, CDR1 MNHEY and CDR2 SVGEGT. CDR3 DNA sequence: TGTGCCAGCAGTTACTCGAAGACGCGGGCGGGGAACACTGAAGCTTTCTTT. This translates into CASSYSKTRAGNTEAFF.

This rearrangement joins TRBV6-5 to TRBJ2-2; 7 nucleotides match TRBD1. The V segment lost 6 bases and the J segment 6 bases; nucleotides outside the gene matches: 10. The V gene's germline CDR1 is MNHEY and CDR2 SVGAGI. This CDR3 comprises 15 residues. The chain's CDR3 is CASSSYLQGSGELFF. The CDR3 DNA reads as TGTGCCAGCAGCTCATATCTACAGGGGTCCGGGGAGCTGTTTTTT.

The genes are TRBV28 and TRBJ1-4; 9 bases match TRBD1. J was trimmed by 7 bases and V by 4 bases; bases with no gene match: 7. Looked up from germline, CDR1 is MDHEN and CDR2 is SYDVKM. This CDR3 has 15 residues. Here the CDR3 reads CASSSWTGELEKLFF. CDR3 DNA: TGTGCCAGCAGTTCCTGGACAGGGGAGCTTGAAAAACTGTTTTTT.

The chain is built from TRBV30 and TRBJ1-1; D gene unclear. CDR1 is GTSNPN and CDR2 is SVGIG in the germline V gene (reference sequence). The V gene lost 0 bases and the J gene lost 2 bases, with 7 bases spanning the gap. The CDR3 is made up of 13 amino acids. The CDR3 DNA is TGTGCCTGGAGTGTACCACAAAACACTGAAGCTTTCTTT. Translation: CAWSVPQNTEAFF.